The 8 T cell receptor beta chains listed next were all sequenced from one sample in a study of PD-1 blockade in classical Hodgkin lymphoma. Time point given: cycle 4 day 1 (C4D1), after about 6 weeks of nivolumab. Each patient's relapse followed autologous stem cell transplantation, and brentuximab vedotin exposure varied. Assay: immunoSEQ multiplex PCR; the TCRdb copy retains only in-frame clones and omits some. The table has roughly 100,000 clones, just under 80% seen once; the top ten hold about a tenth. The sample in question was peripheral blood mononuclear cells (PBMCs), obtained before the fourth cycle of nivolumab. These receptors all stem from a human donor with classical Hodgkin lymphoma.

The chain couples TRBV6-5 to TRBJ2-2; D gene unclear. Germline V gene data show CDR1 as MNHEY and CDR2 as SVGAGI. V lost 7 bases, J lost 7 bases, and 13 bases lay in between. The CDR3 totals 13 residues. The DNA of the CDR3 is TGTGCCAGCACTACAGCCTACAGCGGGGAGCTGTTTTTT. Amino acids: CASTTAYSGELFF.

The V gene is TRBV4-1, the J gene TRBJ2-3; possibly TRBD1 or TRBD2 for D (6 bases each). Germline V CDR1 and CDR2: MGHRA, YSYEKL. Trimming removed 1 base from V and 4 bases from J, with 9 bases in between. The CDR3 is made up of 14 amino acids. The CDR3 protein is CASSQGGAPDTQYF. The CDR3 nucleotides are TGCGCCAGCAGCCAAGGGGGGGCCCCAGATACGCAGTATTTT.

The genes are TRBV2 and TRBJ2-7; D tentatively reads TRBD1 or TRBD2 (6 bases each). The CDR3 length is 14 residues. Germline assignment: CDR1 SNHLY and CDR2 FYNNEI. Trimming shortened V by 7 bases and J by 6 bases, and 19 bases separated the two germline ends. For the CDR3, the DNA is TGTGCCAGCACCGAAGTCAGGGGACTGGGCGAGCAGTACTTC. It encodes CASTEVRGLGEQYF. The full variable domain, in which reference TRBV2 and TRBJ2-7 provide the parts outside the CDR3, is EPEVTQTPSHQVTQMGQEVILRCVPISNHLYFYWYRQILGQKVEFLVSFYNNEISEKSEIFDDQFSVERPDGSNFTLKIRSTKLEDSAMYFCASTEVRGLGEQYFGPGTRLTVT.

The chain is built from TRBV10-3 and TRBJ1-3; maybe TRBD1 (6 bases). Between the trimmed V and J ends, which lost 4 bases and 4 bases, there was a span of 8 bases. CDR1 and CDR2 (germline): ENHRY, SYGVKD. The CDR3 sequence is 13 residues long. CDR3 nucleotides: TGTGCCATCAGTGGGACAGCCGGAAACACCATATATTTT. Translated: CAISGTAGNTIYF.

DNA for the CDR3: TGTGCCAGCAGCTTGACAGGGGCGCGGGCCACCGGGGAGCTGTTTTTT. It encodes CASSLTGARATGELFF. The chain couples TRBV7-2 to TRBJ2-2; 8 bases align to TRBD1. The germline gives CDR1 SGHTA, CDR2 FQGNSA. CDR3 length: 16 residues. Trimming took 3 bases from V and 4 from J; bases not matched to a gene: 7.

The V call is TRBV6-5, the J call TRBJ2-7; 7 bases match TRBD1. CDR1 and CDR2 from the germline V gene are MNHEY and SVGAGI. The CDR3 has 15 residues. V lost 5 bases, J lost 0 bases, and 7 bases stayed unmatched. The DNA of the CDR3 is TGTGCCAGCAGTATTACAGGGGCCAGCTCCTACGAGCAGTACTTC. Its protein is CASSITGASSYEQYF.

The rearrangement joins TRBV7-6 to TRBJ1-1; maybe TRBD1 (6 bases). With 5 bases removed from V and 5 bases from J, the gap between germline ends came to 12 bases. CDR1 SGHVS and CDR2 FNYEAQ come from the germline V gene. CDR3 length equals 13 residues. For the CDR3, the DNA is TGTGCCAGCAGCCGGGGGCGAGAAACTGAAGCTTTCTTT. The encoded protein is CASSRGRETEAFF.

This clone showed up just once. The chain employs TRBV19 and TRBJ2-1; D may be TRBD2 (6 bases). Germline assignment: CDR1 LNHDA and CDR2 SQIVND (reference sequence). The V gene lost 3 bases and the J gene lost 4 bases, with 13 bases spanning the gap. This CDR3 has 15 residues. CDR3 DNA sequence: TGTGCCAGTAGTATGCTCCGGGACTCATACAATGAGCAGTTCTTC. Protein sequence: CASSMLRDSYNEQFF. Full variable domain (missing parts from reference TRBV19 and TRBJ2-1): DGGITQSPKYLFRKEGQNVTLSCEQNLNHDAMYWYRQDPGQGLRLIYYSQIVNDFQKGDIAEGYSVSREKKESFPLTVTSAQKNPTAFYLCASSMLRDSYNEQFFGPGTRLTVL.